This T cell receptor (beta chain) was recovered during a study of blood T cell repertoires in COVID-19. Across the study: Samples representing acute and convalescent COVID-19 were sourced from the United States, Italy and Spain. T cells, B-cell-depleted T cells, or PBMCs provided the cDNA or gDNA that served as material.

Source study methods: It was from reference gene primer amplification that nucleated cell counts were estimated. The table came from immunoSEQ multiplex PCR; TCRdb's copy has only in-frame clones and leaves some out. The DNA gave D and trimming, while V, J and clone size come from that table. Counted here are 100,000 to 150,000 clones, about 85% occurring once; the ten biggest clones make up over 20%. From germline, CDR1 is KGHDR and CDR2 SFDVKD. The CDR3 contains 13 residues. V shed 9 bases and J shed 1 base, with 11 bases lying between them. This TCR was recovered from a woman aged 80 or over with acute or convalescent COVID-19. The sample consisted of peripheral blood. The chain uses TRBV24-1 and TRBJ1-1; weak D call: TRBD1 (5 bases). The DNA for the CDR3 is TGTGCCACCCAGGCAACAGGGAACACTGAAGCTTTCTTT. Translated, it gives CATQATGNTEAFF.